Below, one TCR beta chain is given with its context. It has no known antigen specificity. Nothing much larger sits one base from this clone, and base qualities are not available. In total, 630 or so healthy bone marrow donors made up the cohort. At the time of sampling, every cohort member was nominally healthy, though immune exposures that went unrecorded were likely present. The donor was CMV seropositive and was included in the group of 300 or so seropositive cohort members. Each donor provided a peripheral blood sample, and peripheral blood mononuclear cells were used for TCR beta sequencing. The Qiagen DNeasy Blood Extraction Kit was used to extract genomic DNA from the blood cell samples. The sample is drawn from a study of cytomegalovirus exposure and HLA in healthy donors (dated by TCRdb to about 2017). In the study overall: An earlier analysis of a few hundred of the donors reported 276 Gb of sequence data and 117 million unique TCR beta sequences obtained from roughly 180 million T cells. An early release covering 550 to 700 HLA-typed donors comprised about 290 gigabases of sequencing data and tens of millions of unique TCR sequences. The genetic ancestry cluster associated with self-reported Caucasian donors included 65% to 90% of the roughly 360 genotyped donors. The aim of the study was to test whether cataloging public T cell receptors could identify signatures of past pathogen exposure. The T cell repertoires of several hundred subjects were profiled by immunosequencing and related to cytomegalovirus serostatus. A separate validation cohort of roughly 120 different subjects was used in addition to the 666-subject first cohort. To predict cytomegalovirus infection status, the study brought together high-throughput TCR immunosequencing, statistical association of individual TCRs with disease status, and machine learning. A later analysis re-analyzed previously published TCR beta repertoires from 600 to 850 donors and added high-resolution HLA genotyping to study TCR occurrence patterns. Rather than drawing on any new phenotypic data, the later analysis identified candidate immune exposures from TCR beta sequences and the way those sequences occurred across donors. An earlier analysis of around 580 of the donors used high-throughput TCR beta sequencing to judge whether each TCR beta V gene segment behaved as functional or pseudogenic. Alongside the repertoire data, information on donor age, sex, ethnicity and CMV serostatus was compiled. A later genetic analysis took genome-wide SNP genotypes for about 55% of the 666 donors and used that subset as a discovery cohort. All discovery cohort repertoires had been generated using a single sequencing platform. HLA typing covered class I and class II loci at four-digit resolution. Typing coverage differed by locus: A, B, C, DRB1 and DQB1 were typed in about 620-630 donors, DQA1 in about 550, DPA1 in 600 to 610, and DPB1 in 472. Several DR-DQ haplotypes were handled as single units for association and clustering because linkage in the cohort was strong. On average, about 240,000 unique TCR beta nucleotide sequences were sequenced per donor among 398 genotyped donors of the cohort, with roughly 18% of those sequences being non-productive.

What the work shows at the level of the full study, not this receptor alone: The authors suggested that the approach could potentially be generalized to other disease states and immunological phenotypes. Correlated functional status among segregating V segments might reflect linkage disequilibrium, but an unknown experimental factor could not be ruled out. Because counts were too low, about 18 rarely observed V segments, including chromosome 9 orphons, were excluded from the earlier analysis of a few hundred of the donors. Cytomegalovirus status was reported to be diagnosed by the classifier with high specificity and sensitivity in both the original and validation cohorts. In a later analysis, HLA-associated TCR beta chains showed more clonal expansion and lower generation probabilities than non-associated chains that were equally common. Several of the top co-occurrence clusters appeared to be linked to parvovirus B19, influenza, CMV and Epstein-Barr virus, according to a later analysis. The only immune exposure information available for the cohort was CMV serostatus. Because the 87-base-pair reads could not distinguish some IMGT-functional V segments, including TRBV6-2 and TRBV6-3, those segments were excluded. Because HLA typing was unavailable for some donors at each locus, only the typed subset was used in association tests. In a later analysis, most CMV-associated TCR beta chains were found to appear HLA-restricted, with HLA associations seemingly driven largely by CMV exposure. In a later genetic analysis, fewer N-insertions in productive TCRs were reported among donors in an Asian-associated ancestry cluster than the roughly 700-donor mean. A later analysis found that TCR association rates varied across HLA loci, with DRB1 alleles showing the most associated TCRs and HLA-C alleles the fewest. When HLA alleles, especially DR and DQ, strongly co-occurred, attributing TCR associations to individual alleles was difficult. A further reported finding was that TCR beta sequences accurately predicted the HLA-A and HLA-B alleles for most subjects in the first cohort. Specific HLA alleles were associated with around 18,000 TCR beta sequences at a false discovery rate of 0.05 in a later analysis. An earlier analysis of approximately 600 of the donors showed that most TCR beta V segments appeared in productive rearrangements either about 87% or about 30% of the time, which broadly matched IMGT annotations. A total of 150 to 200 TCR beta chains were listed by the study as associated with cytomegalovirus. The sequencing pipeline was judged likely to have produced a cluster of highly shared sequence variants as a technical artifact. In this cohort, only TCR beta chains were sequenced, and detectable features were limited by the absence of alpha or paired-chain data. A later genetic analysis associated a missense DCLRE1C variant with V-gene and J-gene trimming of TCR beta chains, and an independent cohort replicated the association. Across donors, most TCR sequences were observed very rarely, whereas some public TCRs were present in many individuals. In vitro tests confirmed that a few of the cytomegalovirus-associated TCR beta chains recognize cytomegalovirus antigens. Roughly uniform sequencing depth across donors was assumed in presence/absence analyses, although this assumption may not hold.

The library was produced with the immunoSEQ multiplex PCR assay. A mixture of 60 forward primers for TCR Vbeta segments and 13 reverse primers for TCR Jbeta segments was used in the multiplex PCR. The CDR3 region of rearranged TCR beta genes was amplified from genomic DNA with a multiplex PCR assay. The Illumina HiSeq System was used to sequence the amplified TCR beta libraries as 87-base-pair reads. On the study's bioinformatics: Across the 500 to 850 repertoires, a later analysis counted 60 million to 90 million unique TCR beta chains, 9.5 million to 13 million of which were shared by at least two donors. Raw reads were error-corrected and collapsed into unique sequences by a nearest-neighbor algorithm in which closely related sequences were merged to remove PCR and sequencing errors. CDR3 sequences were aligned to IMGT reference sequences to assign V, D and J gene segments. For a sequence to be retained, a match of at least six nucleotides to both a V gene segment and a J gene segment was required. A rearrangement counted as productive if the CDR3 had no stop codons and remained in frame with V and J, and every other rearrangement counted as non-productive. Following IMGT convention, CDR3 was defined as the stretch from the second conserved V-encoded cysteine up to the conserved J-encoded phenylalanine. In an earlier analysis of around 640 of the donors, sequences lacking an unambiguous match to a single V gene segment were excluded. An earlier analysis of a few hundred of the donors called V segments functional above 56.7% productive rearrangements and segregating when the between-donor standard deviation exceeded 5%. A statistical classification framework was built to diagnose cytomegalovirus status from the catalog of TCR beta chain sequences. In a later analysis, V and J genes were assigned by comparing TCR nucleotide sequences against IMGT/GENE-DB human TR gene sequences. The TCRdist pipeline was used in a later analysis to assign CDR3 sequences and most-parsimonious VDJ recombination scenarios. In a later analysis, every TCR beta chain was defined by the combination of its CDR3 amino acid sequence and its V-gene family, and reads without a unique V-gene family were dropped. To address suspected cross-contamination and a sequencing artifact, a later analysis removed 450 to 700 highly shared, low-generation-probability nucleotide sequences. A later analysis calculated a clonal expansion index for each public chain from normalized within-repertoire ranks of inferred template counts. In a later analysis, generation probabilities were computed using a VDJ recombination model fitted to out-of-frame rearrangements, and the results were checked against IGoR. In a later analysis, TCR-TCR, TCR-HLA and TCR-CMV co-occurrence was scored with hypergeometric tests, and a repertoire-size bias correction was applied to TCR pairs. In a later analysis, false discovery rates were estimated by permuting HLA or CMV assignments 20 times. In a later analysis, co-occurring TCRs were grouped with DBSCAN, and TCRdist sequence similarity was added when clustering was performed within HLA-allele-positive subsets. For co-occurrence clustering, repertoires with fewer than 30,000 or more than 120,000 public chains were excluded, along with four or five repertoires with anomalous nucleotide sharing. TCRdb carries this immuneACCESS record with in-frame sequences only. Its versions omit some clonotypes, under half of them owing to an unresolved V gene in the studies checked, with the rest unexplained. That table furnishes V, J and clone size, whereas the DNA furnished D and trimming. This sample holds about 99,000 clones; about three quarters were observed only once. 5% to 6.5% of the sample belongs to the ten largest clones.

Based on the germline V gene, the CDR1 and CDR2 sequences are SQVTM and ANQGSEA. V loses 6 bases at its end and J loses 8 bases; junction bases beyond the gene matches: 7. Including the terminal cysteine and phenylalanine, the CDR3 comprises 13 residues. The kept DNA is CDR3 alone, 39 bases in frame from the first base. Material: PBMCs. The chain uses TRBV29-1 and TRBJ2-1; 10 central nucleotides agree with TRBD2. The receptor was derived from a man in his sixties in good health and CMV-seropositive. The sequence in DNA is TGCAGCGTGGGCCTAGCGGGGGCCTATGAGCAGTTCTTC. Its protein is CSVGLAGAYEQFF.